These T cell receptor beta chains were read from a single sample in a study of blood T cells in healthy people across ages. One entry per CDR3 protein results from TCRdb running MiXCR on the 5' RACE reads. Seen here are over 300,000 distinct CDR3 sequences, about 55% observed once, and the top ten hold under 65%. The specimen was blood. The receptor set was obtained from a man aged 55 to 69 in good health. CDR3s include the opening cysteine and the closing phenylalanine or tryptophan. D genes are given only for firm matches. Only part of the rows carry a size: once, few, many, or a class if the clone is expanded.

cdr3_nt: TGTGCCAGCTCACCACCGGGACTAGCCGACACAGATACGCAGTATTTT
cdr3_aa: CASSPPGLADTDTQYF
cdr3_length: 16
clone_size: -
v_call: TRBV18
d_call: TRBD2
j_call: TRBJ2-3

cdr3_nt: TGTGCCAGCAGAATACGGGGACTAGCGGGGGACCGGGGAACCGGGGAGCTGTTTTTT
cdr3_aa: CASRIRGLAGDRGTGELFF
cdr3_length: 19
clone_size: -
v_call: TRBV7-8
d_call: TRBD2
j_call: TRBJ2-2

cdr3_nt: TGTGCCAGCATCCCCGAGGACAGGGTTACGAGGGGGGCCAACGTCCTGACTTTC
cdr3_aa: CASIPEDRVTRGANVLTF
cdr3_length: 18
clone_size: -
v_call: TRBV25-1
d_call: TRBD1
j_call: TRBJ2-6

cdr3_nt: TGCGCCAGCAGACAGGAGTTAGCTAACTATGGCTACACCTTC
cdr3_aa: CASRQELANYGYTF
cdr3_length: 14
clone_size: -
v_call: TRBV5-1
d_call: -
j_call: TRBJ1-2

cdr3_nt: TGCGCCAGCAGCCGCGTAGGGGACAGGGTAGAAAAACTGTTTTTT
cdr3_aa: CASSRVGDRVEKLFF
cdr3_length: 15
clone_size: -
v_call: TRBV4-1
d_call: TRBD1
j_call: TRBJ1-4

cdr3_nt: TGTGCCAGCAGCTTCCCCGGACAGGGCAAGAACACTGAAGCTTTCTTT
cdr3_aa: CASSFPGQGKNTEAFF
cdr3_length: 16
clone_size: few
v_call: TRBV7-2
d_call: TRBD1
j_call: TRBJ1-1

cdr3_nt: TGTGCCAGCAGCTTAAGGGTCGGTACCTACGAGCAGTACTTC
cdr3_aa: CASSLRVGTYEQYF
cdr3_length: 14
clone_size: -
v_call: TRBV7-8
d_call: -
j_call: TRBJ2-7

cdr3_nt: TGCGCCAGCAGCGCGACTAGCGGGGGAGCAGGGTTCTTC
cdr3_aa: CASSATSGGAGFF
cdr3_length: 13
clone_size: -
v_call: TRBV5-1
d_call: TRBD2
j_call: TRBJ2-1

cdr3_nt: TGCGCCAGCAGCGTCGAGGGCTCGGCCTACGAGCAGTACTTC
cdr3_aa: CASSVEGSAYEQYF
cdr3_length: 14
clone_size: -
v_call: TRBV5-1
d_call: -
j_call: TRBJ2-7

cdr3_nt: TGTGCCAGCAGCTTACAGGGTGAAGCTTTCTTT
cdr3_aa: CASSLQGEAFF
cdr3_length: 11
clone_size: -
v_call: TRBV7-2
d_call: -
j_call: TRBJ1-1

cdr3_nt: TGTGCCAGCAGTGACCCCGGACTAGCGGGGAACTACAATAAGCAGTTCTTC
cdr3_aa: CASSDPGLAGNYNKQFF
cdr3_length: 17
clone_size: once
v_call: TRBV25-1
d_call: TRBD2
j_call: TRBJ2-1

cdr3_nt: TGTGCCAGCAGTTTGAGGAAGGAGCAGTACTTC
cdr3_aa: CASSLRKEQYF
cdr3_length: 11
clone_size: -
v_call: TRBV12-3/TRBV12-4
d_call: -
j_call: TRBJ2-5

cdr3_nt: TGTGCCAGCACTCAGGGGGGAACGGGAACTAATGAAAAACTGTTTTTT
cdr3_aa: CASTQGGTGTNEKLFF
cdr3_length: 16
clone_size: -
v_call: TRBV12-3/TRBV12-4
d_call: TRBD1
j_call: TRBJ1-4

cdr3_nt: TGCGCCGGCAACCAAGCCGGGGAGCTGTTTTTT
cdr3_aa: CAGNQAGELFF
cdr3_length: 11
clone_size: -
v_call: TRBV4-3
d_call: -
j_call: TRBJ2-2

cdr3_nt: TGCAGTGCTAGAGGGGGACTACGCGTTGGCCACGAGCAGTTCTTC
cdr3_aa: CSARGGLRVGHEQFF
cdr3_length: 15
clone_size: -
v_call: TRBV20-1
d_call: TRBD2
j_call: TRBJ2-1

cdr3_nt: TGTGCCAGCAGCTTTTTAGCGGGAGGGCAAGAGACCCAGTACTTC
cdr3_aa: CASSFLAGGQETQYF
cdr3_length: 15
clone_size: few
v_call: TRBV5-5
d_call: TRBD2
j_call: TRBJ2-5

cdr3_nt: TGTGCCAGCAGTGAACCTGGACGCGGGTATGGCTACACCTTC
cdr3_aa: CASSEPGRGYGYTF
cdr3_length: 14
clone_size: -
v_call: TRBV25-1
d_call: -
j_call: TRBJ1-2

cdr3_nt: TGTGCCAGCAGTTCCGGGACAGGGAGACCCTCCTACAATGAGCAGTTCTTC
cdr3_aa: CASSSGTGRPSYNEQFF
cdr3_length: 17
clone_size: few
v_call: TRBV28
d_call: TRBD1
j_call: TRBJ2-1

cdr3_nt: TGTGCCAGCAGCCCCTCCGGGGCTAGGGGCAATGAGCAGTTCTTC
cdr3_aa: CASSPSGARGNEQFF
cdr3_length: 15
clone_size: few
v_call: TRBV7-9
d_call: -
j_call: TRBJ2-1

cdr3_nt: TGTGCCAGCAGCTTCCTCCCCTACGAGCAGTACTTC
cdr3_aa: CASSFLPYEQYF
cdr3_length: 12
clone_size: -
v_call: TRBV7-9
d_call: -
j_call: TRBJ2-7

cdr3_nt: TGCGCCAGCCAACAGGGGGCCGGGGCCAACGTCCTGACTTTC
cdr3_aa: CASQQGAGANVLTF
cdr3_length: 14
clone_size: -
v_call: TRBV5-1
d_call: TRBD1
j_call: TRBJ2-6

cdr3_nt: TGTGCCAGGCCCCCCGTTGGCGGGAGGGCCGAGTGGACGCAGTATTTT
cdr3_aa: CARPPVGGRAEWTQYF
cdr3_length: 16
clone_size: few
v_call: TRBV12-3/TRBV12-4
d_call: TRBD2
j_call: TRBJ2-3

cdr3_nt: TGCAGCGTTGCCCTAGGCGGCACTAGCGGGACCTACGAGCAGTACTTC
cdr3_aa: CSVALGGTSGTYEQYF
cdr3_length: 16
clone_size: few
v_call: TRBV29-1
d_call: TRBD2
j_call: TRBJ2-7

cdr3_nt: TGTGCCATCAGTGAGGATCGGGATTCCTACGAGCAGTACTTC
cdr3_aa: CAISEDRDSYEQYF
cdr3_length: 14
clone_size: -
v_call: TRBV10-3
d_call: -
j_call: TRBJ2-7

cdr3_nt: TGTGCCAGCAGCCAAGAAGCGGGGTCCCCCTACAATGAGCAGTACTTC
cdr3_aa: CASSQEAGSPYNEQYF
cdr3_length: 16
clone_size: -
v_call: TRBV4-2
d_call: TRBD2
j_call: TRBJ2-7

cdr3_nt: TGCAGTGCTAGAGACAGCTATTCCCGCGGTGGCTACACCTTC
cdr3_aa: CSARDSYSRGGYTF
cdr3_length: 14
clone_size: -
v_call: TRBV20-1
d_call: -
j_call: TRBJ1-2

cdr3_nt: TGCAGTGCTAGAGGGGTTCTTCGGGGGGCGGCCGGGGAGCTGTTTTTT
cdr3_aa: CSARGVLRGAAGELFF
cdr3_length: 16
clone_size: few
v_call: TRBV20-1
d_call: -
j_call: TRBJ2-2

cdr3_nt: TGCAGTGCTAGAGCTTTACGGGGGGCGAAGGGCTATGGCTACACCTTC
cdr3_aa: CSARALRGAKGYGYTF
cdr3_length: 16
clone_size: -
v_call: TRBV20-1
d_call: -
j_call: TRBJ1-2

cdr3_nt: TGTGCCAGCAGCTCTCCCAGCTCTGGGGCCAACGGCCTGACTTTC
cdr3_aa: CASSSPSSGANGLTF
cdr3_length: 15
clone_size: -
v_call: TRBV7-3
d_call: -
j_call: TRBJ2-6

cdr3_nt: TGTGCCAGCAGTGACGACAGAACGTATGGCTACACCTTC
cdr3_aa: CASSDDRTYGYTF
cdr3_length: 13
clone_size: -
v_call: TRBV6-2/TRBV6-3
d_call: -
j_call: TRBJ1-2

cdr3_nt: TGTGCCAGCAGCAACCCAGGGGGGAACACCGGGGAGCTGTTTTTT
cdr3_aa: CASSNPGGNTGELFF
cdr3_length: 15
clone_size: few
v_call: TRBV6-5
d_call: TRBD1
j_call: TRBJ2-2

cdr3_nt: TGTGCCAGCAGTTTCTTGTACAATGAGCAGTACTTC
cdr3_aa: CASSFLYNEQYF
cdr3_length: 12
clone_size: -
v_call: TRBV12-3/TRBV12-4
d_call: -
j_call: TRBJ2-7

cdr3_nt: TGCGCCAGCAGCTTTAGCGAGAGCACAGATACGCAGTATTTT
cdr3_aa: CASSFSESTDTQYF
cdr3_length: 14
clone_size: many
v_call: TRBV5-1
d_call: -
j_call: TRBJ2-3

cdr3_nt: TGTGCCAGCAGCCCCCGCGGTAGCACAGATACGCAGTATTTT
cdr3_aa: CASSPRGSTDTQYF
cdr3_length: 14
clone_size: many
v_call: TRBV7-2
d_call: -
j_call: TRBJ2-3

cdr3_nt: TGTGCCAGCAGCTTGGTGGACAGCAGCGAGCAGTACTTC
cdr3_aa: CASSLVDSSEQYF
cdr3_length: 13
clone_size: -
v_call: TRBV5-6
d_call: -
j_call: TRBJ2-7

cdr3_nt: TGCAGCGTTGAAAGGAGGGAAACAGATACGCAGTATTTT
cdr3_aa: CSVERRETDTQYF
cdr3_length: 13
clone_size: many
v_call: TRBV29-1
d_call: -
j_call: TRBJ2-3

cdr3_nt: TGCGCCAGCAGCTTGGAGGGTTCAGGCGGGGCCCTTTCCAAAAACATTCAGTACTTC
cdr3_aa: CASSLEGSGGALSKNIQYF
cdr3_length: 19
clone_size: -
v_call: TRBV5-1
d_call: -
j_call: TRBJ2-4

cdr3_nt: TGTGCCAGCAGCATTGGGACAGGGGGCGCCTGTGGCTACACCTTC
cdr3_aa: CASSIGTGGACGYTF
cdr3_length: 15
clone_size: once
v_call: TRBV7-2
d_call: TRBD1
j_call: TRBJ1-2

cdr3_nt: TGTGCCAGCAGACTCCTGCAGGGGGCCAACGTCCTGACTTTC
cdr3_aa: CASRLLQGANVLTF
cdr3_length: 14
clone_size: few
v_call: TRBV9
d_call: -
j_call: TRBJ2-6

cdr3_nt: TGCGCCAGCAGTAAGGGAGTGATGCCAGATACGCAGTATTTT
cdr3_aa: CASSKGVMPDTQYF
cdr3_length: 14
clone_size: many
v_call: TRBV10-1
d_call: -
j_call: TRBJ2-3

cdr3_nt: TGTGCCAGCAGTCCCACCTCAGGGGCACGATGCGAGCAGTACTTC
cdr3_aa: CASSPTSGARCEQYF
cdr3_length: 15
clone_size: -
v_call: TRBV7-8
d_call: -
j_call: TRBJ2-7

cdr3_nt: TGTGCCAGCAGCTTAGTCCGGACTCTACTGGCCCGGAGCTCCTACAATGAGCAGTTCTTC
cdr3_aa: CASSLVRTLLARSSYNEQFF
cdr3_length: 20
clone_size: few
v_call: TRBV7-2
d_call: -
j_call: TRBJ2-1

cdr3_nt: TGCGCCAGCAGTGGTCGGGCGGGAGCTGAGCAGTACTTC
cdr3_aa: CASSGRAGAEQYF
cdr3_length: 13
clone_size: -
v_call: TRBV10-2
d_call: TRBD2
j_call: TRBJ2-5

cdr3_nt: TGTGCCAGCAGTCCCAGAGGGACGGCCTCCTACGAGCAGTACTTC
cdr3_aa: CASSPRGTASYEQYF
cdr3_length: 15
clone_size: -
v_call: TRBV27
d_call: -
j_call: TRBJ2-7

cdr3_nt: TGTGCCATCAGTGAGTCGGGCAACCCACGGGGGTACGAGCAGTACTTC
cdr3_aa: CAISESGNPRGYEQYF
cdr3_length: 16
clone_size: -
v_call: TRBV10-3
d_call: -
j_call: TRBJ2-7

cdr3_nt: TGTGCCAGCGGCCTCTACGAGCAGTACTTC
cdr3_aa: CASGLYEQYF
cdr3_length: 10
clone_size: -
v_call: TRBV7-6
d_call: -
j_call: TRBJ2-7

cdr3_nt: TGTGCCAGCAGTCCCCGGGGAGGATTGCGCACAGATACGCAGTATTTT
cdr3_aa: CASSPRGGLRTDTQYF
cdr3_length: 16
clone_size: -
v_call: TRBV28
d_call: -
j_call: TRBJ2-3

cdr3_nt: TGTGCCAGCTCGGTTAACTATGGCTACACCTTC
cdr3_aa: CASSVNYGYTF
cdr3_length: 11
clone_size: -
v_call: TRBV6-6
d_call: -
j_call: TRBJ1-2

cdr3_nt: TGTGCCAGCAGTTACTCGAAGGTACGGTTGCGGAGCAATCAGCCCCAGCATTTT
cdr3_aa: CASSYSKVRLRSNQPQHF
cdr3_length: 18
clone_size: -
v_call: TRBV6-2/TRBV6-3
d_call: -
j_call: TRBJ1-5

cdr3_nt: TGTGCCAGCAGCTCCACAGGGTCCCCCTCTGGGGCCAACGTCCTGACTTTC
cdr3_aa: CASSSTGSPSGANVLTF
cdr3_length: 17
clone_size: few
v_call: TRBV3-1
d_call: -
j_call: TRBJ2-6

cdr3_nt: TGTGCCAGCACCCGGGCCGGGGGACGGGTAGAAAAACTGTTTTTT
cdr3_aa: CASTRAGGRVEKLFF
cdr3_length: 15
clone_size: -
v_call: TRBV6-1
d_call: -
j_call: TRBJ1-4

cdr3_nt: TGTGCCAGCAGACCAAGTGCTCTTGCGGGGGGGGTATACAATGAGCAGTTCTTC
cdr3_aa: CASRPSALAGGVYNEQFF
cdr3_length: 18
clone_size: -
v_call: TRBV11-2
d_call: TRBD2
j_call: TRBJ2-1

cdr3_nt: TGTGCCAGCAGTTTAAGCCCAGAGAACTATGGCTACACCTTC
cdr3_aa: CASSLSPENYGYTF
cdr3_length: 14
clone_size: once
v_call: TRBV28
d_call: -
j_call: TRBJ1-2

cdr3_nt: TGTGCCACCAGTGCCCGGGACAGGGGATCGGGAGAGCAGTACTTC
cdr3_aa: CATSARDRGSGEQYF
cdr3_length: 15
clone_size: -
v_call: TRBV24-1
d_call: TRBD1
j_call: TRBJ2-7